The next 25 T cell receptor beta chains were all read from a single sample in a study of T cells in Graves' hyperthyroidism and ophthalmopathy. Amplified TCR beta CDR3 regions came from RNA transcripts. The HTBI primer set was used in a first-round RT-PCR of the TCR CDR3. TCRdb passed the multiplex PCR reads through MiXCR, listing each CDR3 protein once. The table includes approximately 300,000 distinct CDR3 sequences, approximately 18% detected once. Specimen: blood. The receptors stem from a man aged 45 to 65 with Graves' ophthalmopathy.

The chain couples TRBV28 to TRBJ2-5; maybe TRBD1 (8 bases). Germline V gene sequence: CDR1 MDHEN, CDR2 SYDVKM. Trimming pared 5 bases from V and 7 bases from J, leaving 17 bases between. The CDR3 covers 14 residues. CDR3 nucleotides: TGTGCCAGCAGTACGACAGGGGAGGGCGGGACCCAGTACTTC. Translated, it gives CASSTTGEGGTQYF.

This clonotype has ten or more counts. The rearrangement joins TRBV5-1 to TRBJ2-1, with D possibly being TRBD2 (6 bases). Germline values: CDR1 SGHRS, CDR2 YFSETQ. There are 12 residues in the CDR3. Trimming left V 0 bases short and J 8 bases short, with 6 bases between. CDR3 DNA sequence: TGCGCCAGCAGCTTGGCGGGAGATGAGCAGTTCTTC. Protein sequence: CASSLAGDEQFF.

This chain links TRBV20-1 with TRBJ2-2; either TRBD1 or TRBD2 may supply D (5 bases each). Trimming took 4 bases from V and 8 from J, leaving 17 bases between them. This CDR3 comprises 14 residues. Germline V lookup: CDR1 DFQATT, CDR2 SNEGSKA (reference sequence). The CDR3 reads CSANPGSGEGELFF. DNA of the CDR3: TGCAGTGCTAACCCAGGGTCCGGGGAGGGGGAGCTGTTTTTT.

The chain couples TRBV3-1 to TRBJ2-1, with TRBD2 identical over 9 bases. This CDR3 is 16 amino acids long. V was clipped by 4 bases and J by 4 bases; unmatched bases: 8. Germline CDR1 LGHDT, CDR2 YNNKEL (reference sequence). DNA for the CDR3: TGTGCCAGCAGCCCCACCTCGGGACTAGCTTACAATGAGCAGTTCTTC. It encodes CASSPTSGLAYNEQFF.

The genes are TRBV7-9 and TRBJ2-2, with D unresolved. Germline CDR1 and CDR2: SEHNR and FQNEAQ (reference sequence). This CDR3 spans 19 amino acids. Trimming cost V 1 base and J 3 bases, with 21 bases left between them. For the CDR3, the DNA is TGTGCCAGCAGCTTAGACGGGTCGACTGAGCAAATCGACACCGGGGAGCTGTTTTTT. Translation: CASSLDGSTEQIDTGELFF.

This clonotype appeared a few times. The junction departs from the called germline gene at one end, perhaps through a read error. The rearrangement joins TRBV11-2 to TRBJ2-1, with D perhaps given as TRBD1 or TRBD2 (5 bases each). The CDR3 spans 20 residues. Germline V gene sequence: CDR1 SGHAT, CDR2 FQNNGV. Written as DNA, the CDR3 is TGTGCCAGCAGCTTATCCCATTGGACCAGGACCGGGACGTTTGGGACCTCGCTGCTCTTC. Amino acid sequence: CASSLSHWTRTGTFGTSLLF.

There are a few counts of this clonotype. The junction and the germline gene differ at one end; a read error may be behind it. This rearrangement joins TRBV7-3 to TRBJ2-7, with D perhaps matching TRBD2 (6 bases). Per germline, CDR1 SGHTA and CDR2 FQGTGA. The CDR3 runs to 17 residues. CDR3 in amino acids: CASIPNPAGGSLYEQYF. The CDR3 coding sequence is TGTGCCAGCATCCCCAACCCCGCCGGGGGTTCCCTCTACGAACAGTACTTC.

The chain is built from TRBV28 and TRBJ1-2; D call uncertain. Trimming pared 1 base from V and 4 bases from J, leaving 4 bases between. The germline CDR1 and CDR2 sequences are MDHEN and SYDVKM. The CDR3 has 12 residues. The CDR3 region has the DNA TGTGCCAGCAGTTTATCTCCCTATGGCTACACCTTC. Its translation: CASSLSPYGYTF.

About this clonotype: Relative to the germline gene, one junction end is altered; a read error may explain this. V gene TRBV5-1 combines with J gene TRBJ2-5; 7 nucleotides agree with TRBD2. Germline V gene data show CDR1 as SGHRS and CDR2 as YFSETQ. The CDR3 contains 15 residues. CDR3 in amino acids: CASSLVAGRVETQYF. In DNA form, the CDR3 reads TGTGCCAGCAGCTTGGTTGCGGGGAGGGTCGAGACCCAGTACTTC. Looking up the rest from reference TRBV5-1 and TRBJ2-5 gives the full variable domain: KAGVTQTPRYLIKTRGQQVTLSCSPISGHRSVSWYQQTPGQGLQFLFEYFSETQRNKGNFPGRFSGRQFSNSRSEMNVSTLELGDSALYLCASSLVAGRVETQYFGPGTRLLVL.

A few counts support this clonotype. The chain recombines TRBV2 with TRBJ2-1, with no clear D. The CDR3 totals 14 residues. Looked up from germline, CDR1 is SNHLY and CDR2 is FYNNEI. Deletions cut 8 bases from V and 5 bases from J, with 16 bases between. The DNA of the CDR3 is TGTGCCAGCGGCGTGGGTATGTCAAACAATGAGCAGTTCTTC. The encoded protein is CASGVGMSNNEQFF.

The sample holds a few counts of this clonotype. V usage is TRBV12-3 or TRBV12-4 and J usage is TRBJ2-2; D unclear. Trimming cost V 2 bases and J 8 bases, with 12 bases left between them. This CDR3 has 14 residues. The CDR3 here is CASSLKGVGGELFF. Here the CDR3 DNA reads TGTGCCAGCAGTTTAAAAGGAGTTGGGGGGGAGCTGTTTTTT.

V gene TRBV2 combines with J gene TRBJ2-5; 9 positions agree with TRBD2. CDR1 is SNHLY, CDR2 FYNNEI, per germline. The CDR3 sequence is 15 residues long. V lost 4 bases and J lost 1; bases outside the gene matches: 4. CDR3 protein: CASSVIAGVQETQYF. The DNA for the CDR3 is TGTGCCAGCAGTGTCATAGCGGGAGTCCAAGAGACCCAGTACTTC.

The J gene is TRBJ2-1, the V gene TRBV28; D not resolved. The CDR3 has 12 residues. Deletions cut 3 bases from V and 9 bases from J, with 9 bases between. Germline CDR1 is MDHEN and CDR2 is SYDVKM. The CDR3 sequence: CASSLIRSEQFF. The CDR3 coding sequence is TGTGCCAGCAGTTTGATCAGAAGTGAGCAGTTCTTC.

This clonotype was detected many times. The chain has TRBV10-3 and TRBJ2-7; no reliable D call. Germline CDR1 and CDR2: ENHRY and SYGVKD. V shed 7 bases and J shed 4 bases, with 14 bases lying between them. CDR3 length equals 13 residues. CDR3 nucleotide sequence: TGTGCCATCATTGCTGACGGTGGATACGAGCAGTACTTC. Residues: CAIIADGGYEQYF.

This clonotype was counted many times. This chain joins TRBV20-1 and TRBJ2-7; the D is unclear. Germline V lookup: CDR1 DFQATT, CDR2 SNEGSKA (reference sequence). CDR3 length: 14 amino acids. Trimming took 1 base from V and 0 from J, leaving 10 bases between them. In nucleotides, the CDR3 is TGCAGTGCTAGAGTTTTAGGCGGCTCCTACGAGCAGTACTTC. Its protein product is CSARVLGGSYEQYF.

Written as DNA, the CDR3 is TGTGCCAGCAGCCCCGGGATTTCTCTTCCCGGGGAGCTGTTTTTT. It encodes CASSPGISLPGELFF. This chain links TRBV2 with TRBJ2-2; possible D gene TRBD2, 5 bases. Germline V gene lookup returns CDR1 SNHLY and CDR2 FYNNEI. V lost 6 bases and J 6 bases, leaving 17 bases between the germline ends. This CDR3 spans 15 amino acids.

J is TRBJ2-3 and V is TRBV6-1; D is unclear. Trimming cost V 7 bases and J 8 bases, with 16 bases left between them. The CDR3 totals 13 residues. Per germline, CDR1 MNHNS and CDR2 SASEGT. The CDR3 loop is CASNPLAEGTQYF. For the CDR3, the DNA is TGTGCCAGCAATCCTCTCGCGGAAGGTACGCAGTATTTT.

The chain carries TRBV2 and TRBJ2-7; 9 bases match TRBD2. From germline, CDR1 is SNHLY and CDR2 FYNNEI. With V trimmed by 1 base and J by 6 bases, 16 bases remained unmatched. This CDR3 comprises 18 residues. CDR3 loop: CASSEGLGAGGPPTEQYF. The CDR3 DNA follows: TGTGCCAGCAGTGAAGGTTTGGGCGCGGGAGGGCCCCCCACCGAGCAGTACTTC.

The CDR3 DNA follows: TGCGCCAGCAGCCAAGATATTGGGCTAGGCACAGATACGCAGTATTTT. Its protein product is CASSQDIGLGTDTQYF. J is TRBJ2-3 and V is TRBV4-1; D call uncertain. The V gene lost 0 bases and the J gene lost 1 base, with 11 bases spanning the gap. Germline CDR1 reads MGHRA; CDR2 reads YSYEKL. The CDR3 spans 16 residues.

This clonotype was counted at least ten times. This chain uses TRBV24-1 with TRBJ1-2; 10 bases line up with TRBD1. Germline trimming cut 1 base from V and 4 bases from J; bases unmatched to any gene: 14. Germline V gene data show CDR1 as KGHDR and CDR2 as SFDVKD. The CDR3 spans 19 residues. Here the CDR3 reads CATSDFWDRGLGLLYGYTF. The CDR3 DNA is TGTGCCACCAGTGATTTTTGGGACAGGGGATTGGGACTGCTCTATGGCTACACCTTC.

The J gene is TRBJ1-1, the V gene TRBV12-3 or TRBV12-4; D is uncertain. The V and J ends lost 4 bases and 0 bases respectively, with 6 bases between them. The CDR3 has 13 residues. The CDR3 region has the DNA TGTGCCAGCAGTTCGTCCATGAACACTGAAGCTTTCTTT. The encoded protein is CASSSSMNTEAFF.

There are many counts of this clonotype. The chain couples TRBV29-1 to TRBJ1-2; no definite D call. V was trimmed by 6 bases and J by 3 bases, leaving 14 bases between them. From germline, CDR1 is SQVTM and CDR2 ANQGSEA. This CDR3 contains 13 residues. The CDR3 is CSVPASVYYGYTF. CDR3 DNA sequence: TGCAGCGTCCCCGCCAGCGTCTACTATGGCTACACCTTC.

Notes on this clonotype: The DNA is omitted, as the CDR3 cannot be located on it reliably, and the CDR3 follows TCRdb's listing. The CDR3 loop is CASSSSDGDLSYEQYF. This chain uses TRBV28 with TRBJ2-7; no DNA check was done on the table's D call, TRBD2. A total of 16 residues make up the CDR3, ends included. Germline V gene lookup returns CDR1 MDHEN and CDR2 SYDVKM.

This rearrangement joins TRBV9 to TRBJ2-1; no definite D call. Trimming stripped 0 bases from V and 6 bases from J, with 10 bases between. Germline CDR1 and CDR2: SGDLS and YYNGEE. The CDR3 sequence is 14 residues long. The CDR3 region is CASSVDGRFNEQFF. CDR3 in DNA: TGTGCCAGCAGCGTAGACGGGCGTTTCAATGAGCAGTTCTTC.

This clonotype was seen repeatedly, ten times or more. The V and J genes are TRBV18 and TRBJ1-1; 12 positions match TRBD1. The J segment lost 0 bases and the V segment lost 4 bases, leaving 3 bases of the junction unmatched. CDR1 KGHSH and CDR2 LQKENI come from the germline V gene. The CDR3 length is 16 residues. The CDR3 protein is CASSRGQGALNTEAFF. The CDR3 DNA is TGTGCCAGCTCACGGGGACAGGGGGCTTTGAACACTGAAGCTTTCTTT.